A few counts support the clone carrying this T cell receptor beta chain. Original handling: The assay estimated nucleated cells by amplifying reference gene primers. TCRdb's copy holds only in-frame clones and misses some; the assay was immunoSEQ multiplex PCR. D and trimming come from the DNA, and the V and J calls and clone size come from that table. The sample lists 350,000 to 450,000 clones, approximately 81% occurring once. This record belongs to a study of blood T cell repertoires in COVID-19. Overall study context: COVID-19 samples from acute and convalescent phases originated in the United States, Italy and Spain. In each case, the material was cDNA or gDNA derived from T cells, B-cell-depleted T cells, or PBMCs.

The CDR3 has 15 residues. Germline-derived CDR1 and CDR2 are LNHNV and YYDKDF (reference sequence). Trimming removed 6 bases from V and 2 bases from J, with 16 bases in between. The source of this sequence is a woman younger than 35 with acute or convalescent COVID-19. This chain joins TRBV15 and TRBJ1-1, with D unclear. Sequenced material: peripheral blood. The CDR3 loop is CATSTQNLGNTEAFF. The DNA for the CDR3 is TGTGCCACCAGTACCCAAAACCTAGGCAACACTGAAGCTTTCTTT.